Listed here is a single T cell receptor (beta chain). The target antigen is unknown. This specimen belongs to a study of STAT5B mutations in CD4+ large granular lymphocyte leukemia. The CDR3 totals 15 residues. The germline CDR1 and CDR2 sequences are SGDLS and YYNGEE. V lost 4 bases, J lost 2 bases, and 13 bases lay in between. Notes on the study in general: CD4-sorted patient repertoires seemed more clonal than healthy CD4+ repertoires.

Only in-frame clones appear in the TCRdb table, and some are missing; sequencing was by immunoSEQ multiplex PCR. The data hold roughly 32,000 clones, with under 80% observed a single time. This receptor was obtained from a human donor in good health. Sequencing input: CD4+ T cells from blood buffy coats. The V and J genes are TRBV9 and TRBJ1-3; D unresolved. The CDR3, as DNA: TGTGCCAGCAGCTATGGGTCCGGGGCTGGAAACACCATATATTTT. It yields the protein CASSYGSGAGNTIYF.